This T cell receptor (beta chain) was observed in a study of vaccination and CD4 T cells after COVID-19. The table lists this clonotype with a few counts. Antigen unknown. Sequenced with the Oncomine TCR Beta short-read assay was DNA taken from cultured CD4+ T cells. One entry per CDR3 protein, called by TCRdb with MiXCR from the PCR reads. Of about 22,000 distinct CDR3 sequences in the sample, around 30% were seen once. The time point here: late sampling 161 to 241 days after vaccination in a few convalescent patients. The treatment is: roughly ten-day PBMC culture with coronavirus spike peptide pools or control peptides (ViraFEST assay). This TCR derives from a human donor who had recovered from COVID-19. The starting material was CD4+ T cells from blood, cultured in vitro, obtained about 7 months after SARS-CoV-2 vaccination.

The CDR3: CASSRGSYNEQFF. The CDR3 DNA reads as TGTGCCAGCAGCCGCGGCTCCTACAATGAGCAGTTCTTC. The chain links TRBV7-2 to TRBJ2-1; no firm D call. The V end lost 5 bases, the J end lost 0 bases, and 5 bases lay between the germline ends. The germline CDR1 and CDR2 sequences are SGHTA and FQGNSA. CDR3 length: 13 amino acids.